This is a list of T cell receptor beta chains from one sample in a study of neurological immune-mediated disorders. MiXCR was run by TCRdb on the 5' RACE reads, yielding one entry per CDR3 protein. The sample yields 65,000 to 80,000 distinct CDR3 sequences, about 15% seen once. The material sequenced was PBMCs. The origin of the receptors is a woman between 40 and 55 years old in good health. CDR3s include the opening cysteine and the closing phenylalanine or tryptophan. A D gene is named only where the DNA matches it firmly.

V gene	J gene	D gene	CDR3 protein
TRBV4-2	TRBJ2-7	NA	CASQHDSFDEQYF
TRBV7-8	TRBJ1-6	NA	CASSLGPGGQSYNSPLHF
TRBV7-2	TRBJ1-5	NA	CASSSGPYSNQPQHF
TRBV6-5	TRBJ1-2	TRBD1	CASSHGTGGNYGYTF
TRBV12-3/TRBV12-4	TRBJ2-3	NA	CASSLRFFSDTQYF
TRBV6-2/TRBV6-3	TRBJ1-5	NA	CASRWAGFGGRGWGQPQHF
TRBV5-1	TRBJ2-5	NA	CASSFGGGRGETQYF
TRBV5-1	TRBJ1-5	NA	CASSLLPQGSNQPQHF
TRBV6-5	TRBJ1-4	NA	CASRPQTNEKLFF
TRBV7-2	TRBJ1-2	NA	CASSLTGSNYGYTF
TRBV20-1	TRBJ2-1	NA	CSADRDGSSYNEQFF
TRBV7-2	TRBJ2-6	TRBD1	CASSLVAGTGGLANVLTF
TRBV6-5	TRBJ2-1	TRBD2	CATQAGLAYNEQFF